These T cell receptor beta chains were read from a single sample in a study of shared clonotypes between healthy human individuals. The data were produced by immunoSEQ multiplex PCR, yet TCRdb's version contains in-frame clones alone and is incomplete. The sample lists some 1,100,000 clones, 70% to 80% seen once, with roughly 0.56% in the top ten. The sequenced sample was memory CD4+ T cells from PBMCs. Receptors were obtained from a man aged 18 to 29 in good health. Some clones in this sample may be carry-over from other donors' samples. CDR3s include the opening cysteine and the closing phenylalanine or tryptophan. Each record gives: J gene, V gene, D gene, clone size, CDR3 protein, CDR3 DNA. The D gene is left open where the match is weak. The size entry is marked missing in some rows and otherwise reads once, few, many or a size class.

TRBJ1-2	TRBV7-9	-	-	CASSLLGGLNYGYTF	TGTGCCAGCAGCTTATTGGGAGGCCTTAACTATGGCTACACCTTC
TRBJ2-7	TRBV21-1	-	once	CASSSRDGDF	TGTGCCAGCAGCAGTAGAGACGGCGACTTC
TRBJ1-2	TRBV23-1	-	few	CANSPRSGEEYGYTF	TGCGCCAACTCGCCCCGGTCGGGGGAAGAGTATGGCTACACCTTC
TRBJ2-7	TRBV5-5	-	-	CASSRTRDGWTEQYF	TGTGCCAGCTCTCGGACCCGGGACGGGTGGACCGAGCAGTACTTC
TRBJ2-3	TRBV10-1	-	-	CASSGVRGTDTQYF	TGCGCCAGCAGTGGAGTACGGGGCACAGATACGCAGTATTTT
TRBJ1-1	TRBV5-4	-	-	CASSLGPLVEQIEAFF	TGTGCCAGCAGCTTGGGTCCCCTGGTGGAGCAAATCGAAGCTTTCTTT
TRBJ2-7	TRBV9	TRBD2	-	CASSPTSGIVGEQYF	TGTGCCAGCAGCCCCACTAGCGGGATAGTTGGGGAGCAGTACTTC
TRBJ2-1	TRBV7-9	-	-	CASSFDEGGEQFF	TGTGCCAGCAGCTTTGATGAGGGGGGTGAGCAGTTCTTC
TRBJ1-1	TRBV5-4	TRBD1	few	CASSPTGQGDHTEAFF	TGTGCCAGCAGCCCCACGGGACAGGGGGACCACACTGAAGCTTTCTTT
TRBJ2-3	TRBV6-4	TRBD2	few	CASSPNREGGDTQYF	TGTGCCAGCAGCCCGAACCGGGAGGGAGGAGATACGCAGTATTTT